This T cell receptor beta chain was documented in a study of blood T cell repertoires in COVID-19. The CDR3 extends over 15 amino acids. Germline V gene data show CDR1 as SGDLS and CDR2 as YYNGEE. The junction had 9 bases not matched to a gene; V was cut back by 4 bases and J by 7 bases. Assay: immunoSEQ multiplex PCR; the TCRdb copy retains only in-frame clones and omits some. The table shows fewer than 450,000 clones, with 88% occurring only once. In its sample, this clone was seen once. The sequenced sample consisted of peripheral blood. The chain links TRBV9 to TRBJ1-2, with 11 bases that match TRBD1. This TCR derives from an older woman with COVID-19, enrolled during active disease. CDR3 amino acids: CASSPPGQGVTGYTF. For the CDR3, the DNA is TGTGCCAGCAGCCCTCCGGGACAGGGGGTTACTGGCTACACCTTC.